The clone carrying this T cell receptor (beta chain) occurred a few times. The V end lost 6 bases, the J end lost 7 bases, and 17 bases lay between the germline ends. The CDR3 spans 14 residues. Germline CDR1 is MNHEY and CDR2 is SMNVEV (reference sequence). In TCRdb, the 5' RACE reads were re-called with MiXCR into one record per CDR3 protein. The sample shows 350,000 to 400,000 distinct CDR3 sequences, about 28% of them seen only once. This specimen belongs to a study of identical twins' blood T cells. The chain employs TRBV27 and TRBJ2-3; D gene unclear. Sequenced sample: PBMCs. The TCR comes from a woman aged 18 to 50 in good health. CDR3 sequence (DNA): TGTGCCAGCAGCTTCCTCGGACCGACCAATACGCAGTATTTT. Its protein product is CASSFLGPTNTQYF.